This TCR beta chain was captured by sequencing in a study of T cells in Graves' hyperthyroidism and ophthalmopathy. The study, taken as a whole, reports: Researchers found most expanded thyroid clonotypes above 0.001 in blood as well. The model foresaw ophthalmopathy a median around 6.4 months prior to onset.

Diagnosis of hyperthyroidism was new in patients aged 18 to 65, and its duration was under 2 months. The CDR3 regions of TCR beta were amplified from RNA transcripts. During a first-round RT-PCR of the TCR CDR3, the HTBI primer set was used. A single record per CDR3 protein comes from TCRdb applying MiXCR to the multiplex PCR reads. The sample lists about 560,000 distinct CDR3 sequences, 16% occurring once. This clonotype was seen ten or more times. What it recognizes is unknown. Sequenced sample: blood. This clonotype was obtained from a woman younger than 35 with Graves' hyperthyroidism.

CDR3 sequence reads: CASSEPDRNEQFF. CDR3 nucleotide sequence: TGTGCCAGCAGTGAACCCGACAGGAATGAGCAGTTCTTC. The chain carries TRBV2 and TRBJ2-1; TRBD1 might be the D (6 bases). With 2 bases removed from V and 7 bases from J, the gap between germline ends came to 9 bases. Germline V gene lookup returns CDR1 SNHLY and CDR2 FYNNEI. This CDR3 is built from 13 residues.